One and the same sample provided the 26 T cell receptor beta chains below, sequenced in a study of T cells in Graves' hyperthyroidism and ophthalmopathy. Amplified TCR beta CDR3 regions came from RNA transcripts. HTBI primers were used for first-round RT-PCR of the TCR CDR3. TCRdb called the multiplex PCR reads again in MiXCR, with one record for every CDR3 protein. The sample yields around 99,000 distinct CDR3 sequences, 16% seen once. Sequenced: blood. These receptors all stem from a woman in her forties or fifties with Graves' hyperthyroidism.

This clonotype has a count of ten or more. V and J are TRBV11-2 and TRBJ2-1, with D possibly TRBD2 on 6 matching bases. Germline V gene sequence: CDR1 SGHAT, CDR2 FQNNGV. The CDR3 covers 14 residues. Deletions cut 5 bases from V and 9 bases from J, with 17 bases between. The DNA for the CDR3 is TGTGCCAGCAGCCCGGGACTCAGAGTGGGTGAGCAGTTCTTC. Translated, it gives CASSPGLRVGEQFF.

This clonotype occurred many times. The V gene is TRBV6-1, the J gene TRBJ2-5; possibly TRBD2 for D (6 bases). The CDR3 length is 14 residues. With 7 bases removed from V and 2 bases from J, the gap between germline ends came to 14 bases. Germline values: CDR1 MNHNS, CDR2 SASEGT. The DNA of the CDR3 is TGTGCCAGCAATTCGGGACTGGATCAAGAGACCCAGTACTTC. As protein: CASNSGLDQETQYF.

This chain uses TRBV20-1 with TRBJ1-1, with D unresolved. This CDR3 is built from 14 residues. Trimming left V 2 bases short and J 3 bases short, with 13 bases between. Germline V gene data show CDR1 as DFQATT and CDR2 as SNEGSKA (reference sequence). Here the CDR3 reads CSARPAGRDTEAFF. CDR3 in DNA: TGCAGTGCTAGACCCGCGGGGAGGGACACTGAAGCTTTCTTT.

Ten or more counts support this clonotype. This chain links TRBV28 with TRBJ2-7; TRBD1 agrees at 11 bases. Unmatched junction bases numbered 10, after V lost 8 bases and J lost 7 bases. CDR3 length equals 14 residues. Germline assignment: CDR1 MDHEN and CDR2 SYDVKM. The CDR3 DNA is TGTGCCAGCCTGCTAGGACAGGGGGCGGGTGAGCAGTACTTC. Protein: CASLLGQGAGEQYF.

This clonotype was detected ten times or more. The chain links TRBV2 to TRBJ1-2; D unresolved. Germline V gene lookup returns CDR1 SNHLY and CDR2 FYNNEI. V shed 6 bases and J shed 1 base, with 9 bases lying between them. The CDR3 consists of 13 residues. The CDR3 protein is CASRKAFNYGYTF. CDR3 bases: TGTGCCAGCAGAAAGGCGTTTAACTATGGCTACACCTTC. The variable domain in full, completed from reference TRBV2 and TRBJ1-2, reads EPEVTQTPSHQVTQMGQEVILRCVPISNHLYFYWYRQILGQKVEFLVSFYNNEISEKSEIFDDQFSVERPDGSNFTLKIRSTKLEDSAMYFCASRKAFNYGYTFGSGTRLTVV.

This clonotype showed up many times. The chain couples TRBV28 to TRBJ1-1, with D perhaps matching TRBD1 (5 bases). Germline V CDR1 and CDR2: MDHEN, SYDVKM. Trimming stripped 3 bases from V and 1 base from J, with 9 bases between. This CDR3 region has 14 residues. The CDR3 DNA sequence: TGTGCCAGCAGTTTCCGACAGTGGAACACTGAAGCTTTCTTT. Its protein is CASSFRQWNTEAFF.

The V gene is TRBV4-1, the J gene TRBJ2-2; 7 bases are shared with TRBD1. The J segment lost 3 bases and the V segment lost 5 bases, leaving 6 bases of the junction unmatched. The germline gives CDR1 MGHRA, CDR2 YSYEKL. The CDR3 runs to 15 residues. This CDR3 is CASSNYRGDTGELFF. The CDR3 DNA is TGCGCCAGCAGCAACTACAGGGGAGACACCGGGGAGCTGTTTTTT.

This clonotype was observed at least ten times. The chain links TRBV10-3 to TRBJ1-2; no reliable D call. This CDR3 is built from 12 residues. V was cut by 1 base and J by 4 bases, with 4 bases left in between. Germline loops: CDR1 ENHRY, CDR2 SYGVKD. DNA for the CDR3: TGTGCCATCAGTGAGTTTAGCTATGGCTACACCTTC. It codes for CAISEFSYGYTF.

The chain links TRBV11-2 to TRBJ1-2, with D hard to call. Germline V gene data show CDR1 as SGHAT and CDR2 as FQNNGV. V gave up 1 base and J gave up 8 bases, with 14 bases separating them. This CDR3 contains 14 residues. The CDR3 loop is CASSLVWGKEGYTF. CDR3 nucleotide sequence: TGTGCCAGCAGCTTAGTCTGGGGAAAGGAGGGCTACACCTTC.

The chain uses TRBV20-1 and TRBJ1-2; D gene unclear. The CDR3 length is 13 residues. With 0 bases removed from V and 5 bases from J, the gap between germline ends came to 10 bases. Germline V lookup: CDR1 DFQATT, CDR2 SNEGSKA (reference sequence). CDR3 in amino acids: CSARDPGLYGYTF. The CDR3 region has the DNA TGCAGTGCTAGAGATCCGGGATTGTATGGCTACACCTTC.

This clonotype was observed a handful of times. This clone may be a read error of a much larger clone one base away. The chain recombines TRBV28 with TRBJ2-2; D perhaps matches TRBD2 (6 bases). V was clipped by 2 bases and J by 4 bases, with 14 bases between them. Per germline, CDR1 MDHEN and CDR2 SYDVKM. This CDR3 is 16 amino acids long. As DNA, the CDR3 is TGTGCCAGCAGTTTAACTCTAGCGAGGTTCACCGGGGAGCTGTTTTTT. This translates into CASSLTLARFTGELFF.

This clonotype came up many times. The V call is TRBV5-1, the J call TRBJ2-2; tentative D call: TRBD2 (6 bases). CDR1 SGHRS and CDR2 YFSETQ come from the germline V gene. This CDR3 has 14 residues. Trimming took off 4 bases at V and 6 bases at J, with 13 bases between the two ends. For the CDR3, the DNA is TGCGCCAGCAGCGGGGACTCCAGGGCCGGGGAGCTGTTTTTT. It yields the protein CASSGDSRAGELFF. Combining the CDR3 with reference TRBV5-1 and TRBJ2-2 gives the whole variable domain KAGVTQTPRYLIKTRGQQVTLSCSPISGHRSVSWYQQTPGQGLQFLFEYFSETQRNKGNFPGRFSGRQFSNSRSEMNVSTLELGDSALYLCASSGDSRAGELFFGEGSRLTVL.

This clonotype has at least ten counts. The J gene is TRBJ1-2, the V gene TRBV28; TRBD1 is a possible D gene (5 bases). Germline V gene lookup returns CDR1 MDHEN and CDR2 SYDVKM. V was pared by 5 bases and J by 8 bases, with 12 bases between. This CDR3 is 12 amino acids long. This CDR3 reads CASSQTVAGYTF. The CDR3 DNA is TGTGCCAGCAGTCAGACAGTAGCCGGCTACACCTTC.

This clonotype has at least ten counts. The rearrangement uses TRBV20-1 and TRBJ2-1; a weak D match, TRBD2 (6 bases). The germline V and J ends were trimmed by 0 bases and 9 bases, with 15 bases remaining between them. The CDR3 consists of 14 residues. The germline V gene has CDR1 DFQATT and CDR2 SNEGSKA (reference sequence). Written as DNA, the CDR3 is TGCAGTGCTAGAGATTGGGGACGGAGGGGTGAGCAGTTCTTC. Translated: CSARDWGRRGEQFF.

This clonotype appeared many times. CDR3 region: CATSAPERGNTGELFF. The CDR3 DNA reads as TGTGCCACCAGTGCCCCAGAAAGGGGGAACACCGGGGAGCTGTTTTTT. J is TRBJ2-2 and V is TRBV24-1; the D gene is possibly TRBD1 (5 bases). There are 16 residues in the CDR3. V shed 5 bases and J shed 1 base, with 13 bases lying between them. CDR1 and CDR2 (germline): KGHDR, SFDVKD.

The chain uses TRBV3-1 and TRBJ2-7, with 7 bases that match TRBD2. Losses at the gene ends were 1 base for V and 3 bases for J; bases not matched to a gene: 6. Per the germline V gene, CDR1 is LGHDT and CDR2 is YNNKEL (reference sequence). This CDR3 spans 15 amino acids. The CDR3 sequence is CASSQAGTTLYEQYF. The CDR3, as DNA: TGTGCCAGCAGCCAAGCCGGGACTACTCTCTACGAGCAGTACTTC.

V gene TRBV11-2 combines with J gene TRBJ1-2, with TRBD1 as a possible D gene (6 bases). Germline CDR1 SGHAT, CDR2 FQNNGV. Trimming took 5 bases from V and 5 from J, leaving 15 bases between them. The CDR3 spans 14 residues. The CDR3 loop reads CASSSLSGVYGYTF. The CDR3 bases are TGTGCCAGCAGCAGTTTATCAGGGGTATATGGCTACACCTTC.

This clonotype was seen ten or more times. The CDR3 reads CASSRAGDYEQYF. CDR3 coding DNA: TGTGCCAGCAGTCGAGCAGGGGACTACGAGCAGTACTTC. The rearrangement links TRBV6-1 to TRBJ2-7; D perhaps matches TRBD1 (6 bases). CDR3 length: 13 residues. V lost 5 bases to trimming and J lost 3 bases, with 11 bases between them. Germline CDR1 is MNHNS and CDR2 is SASEGT.

The sample holds many counts of this clonotype. CDR3 nucleotide sequence: TGTGCCAGCATCCCCAAAGGGGTAGCCCCAGAGACCCAGTACTTC. Residues: CASIPKGVAPETQYF. The chain employs TRBV6-1 and TRBJ2-5; tentatively, D is TRBD1 (5 bases). This CDR3 is 15 amino acids long. Looked up from germline, CDR1 is MNHNS and CDR2 is SASEGT. The V gene lost 7 bases and the J gene lost 4 bases, with 19 bases spanning the gap.

This clonotype was detected ten times or more. The chain carries TRBV7-9 and TRBJ2-1, with TRBD2 matching 16 bases. Trimming at V came to 5 bases and at J to 8 bases, leaving 3 bases not matched to a gene. Germline V gene data show CDR1 as SEHNR and CDR2 as FQNEAQ (reference sequence). CDR3 size: 15 residues. The CDR3 loop is CASSTGTSGRDEQFF. CDR3 bases: TGTGCCAGCAGCACCGGGACTAGCGGGAGGGATGAGCAGTTCTTC. The variable domain in full, with the rest retrieved from reference TRBV7-9 and TRBJ2-1, is DTGVSQNPRHKITKRGQNVTFRCDPISEHNRLYWYRQTLGQGPEFLTYFQNEAQLEKSRLLSDRFSAERPKGSFSTLEIQRTEQGDSAMYLCASSTGTSGRDEQFFGPGTRLTVL.

This clonotype was recorded at least ten times. V is TRBV6-1 and J is TRBJ1-5, with 7 nucleotides matching TRBD1. V shed 5 bases and J 0 bases; nucleotides not matched to a gene: 7. CDR1 MNHNS and CDR2 SASEGT come from the germline V gene. The CDR3 has 16 amino acids. The CDR3 DNA reads TGTGCCAGCAGTCAGACAGGGACCTATAGCAATCAGCCCCAGCATTTT. Its protein is CASSQTGTYSNQPQHF.

V is TRBV20-1 and J is TRBJ2-3; 8 nucleotides line up with TRBD2. This CDR3 has 20 amino acids. The V gene's germline CDR1 is DFQATT and CDR2 SNEGSKA (reference sequence). V lost 4 bases to trimming and J lost 1 base; unmatched junction nucleotides: 22. The CDR3 DNA follows: TGCAGTGCTAAAGACAGCGTACTTGCTAGCGGGCCCCTGGGCACAGATACGCAGTATTTT. It encodes CSAKDSVLASGPLGTDTQYF.

Many counts were recorded for this clonotype. Written as DNA, the CDR3 is TGTGCCAGCAGTCGGACAGGGTCGGCCAACACTGAAGCTTTCTTT. Translated, it gives CASSRTGSANTEAFF. The rearrangement uses TRBV27 and TRBJ1-1; 8 bases align to TRBD1. The CDR3 covers 15 residues. The trim removed 5 bases at V and 2 bases at J, leaving 7 bases unmatched. CDR1 MNHEY and CDR2 SMNVEV come from the germline V gene (reference sequence).

The gene calls are TRBV18 and TRBJ2-7; D uncertain. Germline-derived CDR1 and CDR2 are KGHSH and LQKENI. Trimming left V 4 bases short and J 6 bases short, with 13 bases between. The CDR3 length is 13 residues. CDR3 in amino acids: CASSLNFVREQYF. Written as DNA, the CDR3 is TGTGCCAGCTCACTAAACTTTGTTCGCGAGCAGTACTTC.

The chain employs TRBV30 and TRBJ1-2; no reliable D call. The V gene lost 4 bases and the J gene lost 6 bases, with 15 bases spanning the gap. This CDR3 has 13 amino acids. Germline loops: CDR1 GTSNPN, CDR2 SVGIG (reference sequence). The CDR3, as DNA: TGTGCCTGGACTTATGGGCGTGGTCATGGCTACACCTTC. Translating gives CAWTYGRGHGYTF.

This clonotype came up many times. The J gene is TRBJ1-6, the V gene TRBV12-3 or TRBV12-4; D is unresolved. This CDR3 is 12 amino acids long. V lost 1 base and J 11 bases, leaving 6 bases between the germline ends. The CDR3 DNA sequence: TGTGCCAGCAGTTTAGAGGGTACACCCCTCCACTTT. This translates into CASSLEGTPLHF.